This TCR beta chain was documented in a study of T cells in Graves' hyperthyroidism and ophthalmopathy. The definition of stable Graves' hyperthyroidism was no ophthalmopathy progression within 18 months. Exclusions: uncontrolled infection, other autoimmune disease, pregnancy, lactation. V trimming: 0 bases; J trimming: 3 bases; junction bases outside the gene matches: 9. Germline V gene sequence: CDR1 MGHRA, CDR2 YSYEKL. This CDR3 has 18 residues. Whole-study findings and limits: Median prediction lead before ophthalmopathy onset was 6.5 months with the model. Ophthalmopathy could be told apart from stable hyperthyroidism with a 13 V-J model.

Template material for amplifying TCR beta CDR3 regions consisted of RNA transcripts. Carried out on the TCR CDR3, a first-round RT-PCR used the HTBI primer set. TCRdb ran MiXCR on the multiplex PCR reads and lists one entry per CDR3 protein. The sample yields around 520,000 distinct CDR3 sequences, roughly 15% seen once. A few counts support this clonotype. Its antigen remains unidentified. Sequenced input: blood. This chain joins TRBV4-1 and TRBJ2-3, with TRBD2 identical over 10 bases. The clonotype originates from a woman aged 40 to 49 with Graves' hyperthyroidism. The CDR3 loop reads CASSQDPTSGKKTDTQYF. The CDR3 DNA reads as TGCGCCAGCAGCCAAGATCCAACTAGCGGGAAAAAAACAGATACGCAGTATTTT.